The T cell receptor (beta chain) under discussion was sequenced for a study of human T cells and chemical hapten exposure. The germline V and J ends were trimmed by 2 bases and 8 bases, with 18 bases remaining between them. CDR3 length: 15 amino acids. TCRdb reprocessed the RACE reads with MiXCR, giving one entry per CDR3 protein. The table records around 350,000 distinct CDR3 sequences, around 5.5% of them present only once. As for time point: pre-sensitization, week 0. Treatment here: therapeutic diphenylcyclopropenone sensitization with weekly scalp DPC. V gene TRBV12-3 or TRBV12-4 combines with J gene TRBJ2-5; D gene ambiguous. This specimen consisted of whole blood, obtained in connection with sensitization to the hapten diphenylcyclopropenone (DPC). This clonotype was obtained from a woman aged 18-30 years with alopecia areata. Some clones in this sample may be carry-over from other donors' samples. CDR3 coding DNA: TGTGCCAGCAGTTTACGTGGGCACGGGTTCCAAACCCAGTACTTC. The encoded protein is CASSLRGHGFQTQYF.